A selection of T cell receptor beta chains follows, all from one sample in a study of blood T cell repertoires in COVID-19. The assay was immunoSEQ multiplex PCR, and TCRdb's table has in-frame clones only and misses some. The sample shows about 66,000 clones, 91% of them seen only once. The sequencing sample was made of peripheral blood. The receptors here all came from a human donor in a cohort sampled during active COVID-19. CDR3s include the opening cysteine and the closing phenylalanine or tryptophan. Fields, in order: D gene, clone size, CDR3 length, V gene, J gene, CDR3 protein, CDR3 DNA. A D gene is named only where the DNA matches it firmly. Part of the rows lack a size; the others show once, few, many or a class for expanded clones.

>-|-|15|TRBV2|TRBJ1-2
CASSEEDSPIYGYTF
TGTGCCAGCAGTGAAGAGGACAGTCCTATCTATGGCTACACCTTC
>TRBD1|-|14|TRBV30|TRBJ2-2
CAWSRTGVTGELFF
TGTGCCTGGAGTAGGACAGGGGTCACCGGGGAGCTGTTTTTT
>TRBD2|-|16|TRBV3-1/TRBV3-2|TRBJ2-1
CASSQPVGGGGNEQFF
TGTGCCAGCAGCCAACCGGTCGGGGGCGGGGGGAATGAGCAGTTCTTC
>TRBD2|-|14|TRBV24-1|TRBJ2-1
CATQAGGEDNEQFF
TGTGCCACTCAAGCGGGGGGGGAAGACAATGAGCAGTTCTTC
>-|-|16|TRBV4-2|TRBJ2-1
CASSQDRRSSYNEQFF
TGTGCCAGCAGCCAAGATCGGAGGAGCTCCTACAATGAGCAGTTCTTC
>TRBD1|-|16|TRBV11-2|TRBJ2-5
CASSLDGRQGAETQYF
TGTGCCAGCAGCTTAGATGGGAGACAGGGGGCCGAGACCCAGTACTTC
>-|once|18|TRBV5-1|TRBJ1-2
CARTRTGPLETGNYGYTF
TGCGCCAGAACACGGACGGGCCCCCTGGAAACAGGAAACTATGGCTACACCTTC
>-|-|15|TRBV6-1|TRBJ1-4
CASSEVARLGEKLFF
TGTGCCAGCAGTGAAGTAGCGCGTCTGGGGGAAAAACTGTTTTTT
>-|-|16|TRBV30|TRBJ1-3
CAWTSGQRLSGNTIYF
TGTGCCTGGACTTCAGGACAGCGACTCTCTGGAAACACCATATATTTT
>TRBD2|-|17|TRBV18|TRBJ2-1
CASSPKSTSGMDNEQFF
TGTGCCAGCTCACCAAAGTCGACTAGCGGGATGGACAATGAGCAGTTCTTC
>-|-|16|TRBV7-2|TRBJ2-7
CASSLVLLGQAGEQYF
TGTGCCAGCAGCTTAGTGCTCCTGGGTCAGGCGGGAGAGCAGTACTTC
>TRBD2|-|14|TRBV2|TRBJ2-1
CASRLSGRVDEQFF
TGTGCCAGCAGGCTTAGCGGGAGAGTGGATGAGCAGTTCTTC
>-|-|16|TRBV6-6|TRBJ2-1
CASIPSLPLRYNEQFF
TGTGCCAGCATCCCGAGCCTCCCTTTACGCTACAATGAGCAGTTCTTC
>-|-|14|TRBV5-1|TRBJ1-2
CASSLSPGNYGYTF
TGCGCCAGCAGCTTGTCCCCAGGGAACTATGGCTACACCTTC
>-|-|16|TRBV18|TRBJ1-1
CASSHSTLSTNTEAFF
TGTGCCAGCTCACACTCGACACTCAGTACGAACACTGAAGCTTTCTTT
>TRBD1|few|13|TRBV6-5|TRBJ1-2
CASSLGQGGGYTF
TGTGCCAGCAGCCTCGGACAGGGAGGTGGCTACACCTTC
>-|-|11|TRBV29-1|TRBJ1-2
CSPPLGSGYTF
TGCAGCCCCCCGCTAGGGAGCGGCTACACCTTC
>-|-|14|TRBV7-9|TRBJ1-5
CASSLSQVKQPQHF
TGTGCCAGCAGCTTATCGCAGGTCAAACAGCCCCAGCATTTT
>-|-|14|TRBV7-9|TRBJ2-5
CASFDIHPAETQYF
TGTGCCAGCTTCGACATCCATCCTGCAGAGACCCAGTACTTC
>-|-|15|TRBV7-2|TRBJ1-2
CASSLAAGVDYGYTF
TGTGCCAGCAGCTTAGCGGCAGGGGTGGACTATGGCTACACCTTC
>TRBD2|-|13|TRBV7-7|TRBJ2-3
CASSPARGGLPYF
TGTGCTAGCAGCCCGGCGCGGGGGGGCCTGCCGTATTTT
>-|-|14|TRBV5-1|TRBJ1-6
CASSLGTDNSPLHF
TGCGCCAGCAGCTTGGGGACAGATAATTCACCCCTCCACTTT
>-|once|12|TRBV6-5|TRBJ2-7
CASSYQGYEQYF
TGTGCCAGCAGTTACCAGGGCTACGAGCAGTACTTC
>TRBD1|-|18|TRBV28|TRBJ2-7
CASSENSGTGEFPYEQYF
TGTGCCAGCAGTGAAAACTCCGGGACAGGGGAGTTTCCCTACGAGCAGTACTTC
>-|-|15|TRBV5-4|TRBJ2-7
CASSLGPGNSYEQYF
TGTGCCAGCAGCTTGGGTCCGGGTAACTCCTACGAGCAGTACTTC
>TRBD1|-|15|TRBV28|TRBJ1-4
CASSYTGVANEKLFF
TGTGCCAGCAGTTATACAGGGGTGGCTAATGAAAAACTGTTTTTT
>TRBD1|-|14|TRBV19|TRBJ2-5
CASQNRGRQETQYF
TGTGCCAGCCAGAACAGGGGTCGGCAAGAGACCCAGTACTTC
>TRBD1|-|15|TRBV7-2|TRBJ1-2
CASSARDREDYGYTF
TGTGCCAGCAGCGCCCGGGACAGGGAAGACTATGGCTACACCTTC
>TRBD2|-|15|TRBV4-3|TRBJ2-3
CASSQDAREGDTQYF
TGCGCCAGCAGCCAAGATGCGAGGGAGGGAGATACGCAGTATTTT
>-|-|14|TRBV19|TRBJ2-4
CASRPQAVKNIQYF
TGTGCCAGTAGACCACAGGCCGTCAAAAACATTCAGTACTTC
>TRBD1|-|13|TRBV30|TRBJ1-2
CAWSLTGVRGYTF
TGTGCCTGGAGTCTTACAGGGGTTCGGGGCTACACCTTC
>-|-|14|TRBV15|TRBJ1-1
CATSTDYQNTEAFF
TGTGCCACCAGCACCGACTATCAGAACACTGAAGCTTTCTTT
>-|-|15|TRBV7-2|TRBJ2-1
CASSLFPGLPNEQFF
TGTGCCAGCAGCTTATTCCCGGGACTCCCAAATGAGCAGTTCTTC
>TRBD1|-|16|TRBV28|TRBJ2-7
CASSPPGTGFSYEQYF
TGTGCCAGCAGTCCCCCCGGGACAGGTTTCTCCTACGAGCAGTACTTC
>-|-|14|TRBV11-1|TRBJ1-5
CASSLGRAGQPQHF
TGTGCCAGCAGCTTGGGCAGGGCCGGTCAGCCCCAGCATTTT
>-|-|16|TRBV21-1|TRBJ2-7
CASSKTTSGRHYEQYF
TGTGCCAGCAGCAAAACGACTAGCGGGAGACACTACGAGCAGTACTTC
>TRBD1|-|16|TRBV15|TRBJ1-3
CATSRGETGGRNTIYF
TGTGCCACCAGCAGAGGAGAGACAGGGGGCAGGAACACCATATATTTT
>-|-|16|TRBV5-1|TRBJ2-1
CASSTDSSSSYNEQFF
TGCGCCAGCAGCACGGACAGCTCTAGCTCCTACAATGAGCAGTTCTTC
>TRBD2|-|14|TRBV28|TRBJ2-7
CASKVVGRLYEQYF
TGTGCCAGCAAGGTGGTCGGGAGGCTCTACGAGCAGTACTTC
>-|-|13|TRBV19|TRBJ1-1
CASSNRVYTEAFF
TGTGCCAGTAGCAACAGGGTTTACACTGAAGCTTTCTTT
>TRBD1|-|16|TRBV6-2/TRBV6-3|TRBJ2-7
CASSYSTGQGGYEQYF
TGTGCCAGCAGTTATTCTACGGGACAGGGTGGCTACGAGCAGTACTTC
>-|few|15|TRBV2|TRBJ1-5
CASSAQGQSHQPQHF
TGTGCCAGCAGTGCCCAGGGACAATCTCACCAGCCCCAGCATTTT
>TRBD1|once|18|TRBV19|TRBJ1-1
CASSARGQGWKLNTEAFF
TGTGCCAGTAGTGCTCGGGGACAGGGGTGGAAATTGAACACTGAAGCTTTCTTT
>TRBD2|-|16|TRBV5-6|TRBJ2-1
CASSPPGGEGYNEQFF
TGTGCCAGCAGCCCCCCGGGAGGGGAGGGGTACAATGAGCAGTTCTTC
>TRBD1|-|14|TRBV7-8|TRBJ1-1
CASNRDRGFTEAFF
TGTGCCAGCAATCGGGACAGGGGATTCACTGAAGCTTTCTTT
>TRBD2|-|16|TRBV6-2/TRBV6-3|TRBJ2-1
CASSQIAGSRNNEQFF
TGTGCCAGCAGCCAAATAGCGGGAAGCCGAAACAATGAGCAGTTCTTC
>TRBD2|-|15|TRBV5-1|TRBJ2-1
CASSTGLAGGGEQFF
TGCGCCAGCAGCACGGGACTAGCGGGAGGCGGTGAGCAGTTCTTC
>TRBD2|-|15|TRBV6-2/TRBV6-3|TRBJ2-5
CASSFLAGGQETQYF
TGTGCCAGCAGTTTTCTAGCGGGAGGCCAAGAGACCCAGTACTTC
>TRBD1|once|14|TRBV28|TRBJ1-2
CASIRAGTGEGYTF
TGTGCCAGCATAAGGGCCGGGACAGGGGAAGGCTACACCTTC
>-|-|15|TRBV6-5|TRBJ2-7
CASSYNRRGGYEQYF
TGTGCCAGCAGTTACAATCGGAGGGGGGGATACGAGCAGTACTTC
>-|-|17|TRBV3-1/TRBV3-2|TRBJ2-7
CASSQGRTSCVTYEQYF
TGTGCCAGCAGCCAAGGTCGCACGTCCTGCGTTACCTACGAGCAGTACTTC
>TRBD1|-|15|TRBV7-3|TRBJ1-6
CASSPGQGTRSPLHF
TGTGCCAGCAGCCCAGGACAGGGGACGCGTTCACCCCTCCACTTT
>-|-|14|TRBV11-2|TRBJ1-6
CASSLKGIDSPLHF
TGTGCCAGCAGCTTGAAGGGGATTGATTCACCCCTCCACTTT
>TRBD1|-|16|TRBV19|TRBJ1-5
CASDSTGGRGNQPQHF
TGTGCCAGTGATTCGACAGGGGGCCGGGGCAATCAGCCCCAGCATTTT
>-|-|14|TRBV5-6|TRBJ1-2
CASSPPGGGYGYTF
TGTGCCAGCAGCCCCCCCGGGGGGGGCTATGGCTACACCTTC
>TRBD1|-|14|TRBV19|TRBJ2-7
CASSRDSQSYEQYF
TGTGCCAGTAGCAGGGACAGCCAATCCTACGAGCAGTACTTC
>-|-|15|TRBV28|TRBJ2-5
CASSAREGVGETQYF
TGTGCCAGCAGTGCTCGCGAGGGGGTTGGAGAGACCCAGTACTTC
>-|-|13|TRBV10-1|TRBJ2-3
CASSGLETDTQYF
TGCGCCAGCAGCGGGTTGGAAACAGATACGCAGTATTTT
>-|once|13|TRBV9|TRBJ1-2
CASSPDTNYGYTF
TGTGCCAGCAGCCCAGACACAAACTATGGCTACACCTTC